The 22 T cell receptor beta chains reported below all come from one sample, sequenced in a study of radiation and T cells in renal cell carcinoma. Documented time point: blood 2 weeks post-SBRT. As for treatment: 15 Gy SBRT to primary tumor, nephrectomy 4 weeks later. Sequencing was performed with immunoSEQ multiplex PCR; in TCRdb, only in-frame clones are kept and a portion is missing. The repertoire consists of about 120,000 clones, with 80% to 90% occurring once and the leading ten covering 1.9%. Specimen: blood, collected from a patient whose treatment included radiotherapy and nephrectomy. These receptors were obtained from an older woman with renal cell carcinoma.

This clone was observed a few times. The chain carries TRBV6-1 and TRBJ1-1; D unclear. The CDR3 is 15 amino acids. CDR1 and CDR2 from the germline V gene are MNHNS and SASEGT. Between the trimmed V and J ends, which lost 0 bases and 1 base, there was a span of 9 bases. CDR3 residues: CASSEASTQNTEAFF. The CDR3, as DNA: TGTGCCAGCAGTGAAGCTTCTACACAGAACACTGAAGCTTTCTTT.

The chain couples TRBV15 to TRBJ1-1; D is undetermined. V was cut by 2 bases and J by 0 bases, with 4 bases left in between. Germline V gene sequence: CDR1 LNHNV, CDR2 YYDKDF (reference sequence). The CDR3 sequence is 13 residues long. This chain's CDR3 is CATSRPMNTEAFF. CDR3 DNA sequence: TGTGCCACCAGCAGACCTATGAACACTGAAGCTTTCTTT.

The chain employs TRBV5-4 and TRBJ2-2, with D hard to call. The length of the CDR3 is 15 residues. V lost 4 bases and J lost 6, with 16 bases in between. Germline CDR1 and CDR2: SGHNT and YYREEE (reference sequence). CDR3 nucleotide sequence: TGTGCCAGCAGCGTCGACTCCCAAACCGCCGGGGAGCTGTTTTTT. This translates into CASSVDSQTAGELFF.

J is TRBJ2-7 and V is TRBV28, with a tentative D call TRBD1 (5 bases). Trimming pared 6 bases from V and 6 bases from J, leaving 15 bases between. This CDR3 is built from 13 residues. Germline V gene sequence: CDR1 MDHEN, CDR2 SYDVKM. The CDR3 DNA is TGTGCCAGCAGCTCTCTAGGGGTGGGCGAGCAGTACTTC. It encodes CASSSLGVGEQYF.

The chain couples TRBV5-4 to TRBJ2-2; D unresolved. In germline, CDR1 is SGHNT, CDR2 YYREEE (reference sequence). The length of the CDR3 is 17 residues. V dropped 4 bases and J dropped 2 bases, with 18 bases sitting between them. The chain's CDR3 is CASSGTIMAHNTGELFF. CDR3 coding DNA: TGTGCCAGCAGCGGAACCATCATGGCACACAACACCGGGGAGCTGTTTTTT.

This chain links TRBV6-5 with TRBJ1-1; D might be TRBD1 (5 bases). This CDR3 spans 14 amino acids. Per germline, CDR1 MNHEY and CDR2 SVGAGI. Trimming took off 2 bases at V and 10 bases at J, with 17 bases between the two ends. The CDR3 is CASSYEQVNPRAFF. The CDR3 DNA reads TGTGCCAGCAGTTACGAACAGGTCAACCCCCGAGCTTTCTTT.

This rearrangement joins TRBV4-2 to TRBJ1-1; D is unresolved. There are 13 residues in the CDR3. V lost 4 bases and J lost 0, with 6 bases in between. Germline CDR1 reads LGHNA; CDR2 reads YNFKEQ. In DNA form, the CDR3 reads TGTGCCAGCAGCCCCAATTTGAACACTGAAGCTTTCTTT. This gives the protein CASSPNLNTEAFF.

This clone turned up a few times. The chain combines TRBV7-3 with TRBJ1-6; 7 nucleotides agree with TRBD1. The CDR3 covers 22 residues. V lost 3 bases, J lost 7 bases, and 27 bases stayed unmatched. Germline-derived CDR1 and CDR2 are SGHTA and FQGTGA. DNA of the CDR3: TGTGCCAGCAGCTTGAATCCGGCTGGTGCTCATACCGGGACAGCGGTAAATTCACCCCTCCACTTT. Amino acid sequence: CASSLNPAGAHTGTAVNSPLHF.

The chain joins TRBV15 to TRBJ2-6, with D possibly being TRBD1 (6 bases). The CDR3 has 16 residues. Trimming stripped 1 base from V and 4 bases from J, with 11 bases between. CDR1 LNHNV and CDR2 YYDKDF come from the germline V gene (reference sequence). The CDR3 bases are TGTGCCACCAGCAGAGGTACAGGGATAGGGGCCAACGTCCTGACTTTC. It yields the protein CATSRGTGIGANVLTF. The whole variable domain, filled in from reference TRBV15 and TRBJ2-6, reads DAMVIQNPRYQVTQFGKPVTLSCSQTLNHNVMYWYQQKSSQAPKLLFHYYDKDFNNEADTPDNFQSRRPNTSFCFLDIRSPGLGDTAMYLCATSRGTGIGANVLTFGAGSRLTVL.

The chain links TRBV2 to TRBJ2-2; possibly TRBD1 for D (6 bases). The CDR3 spans 16 residues. V lost 7 bases to trimming and J lost 7 bases, with 22 bases between them. Germline-derived CDR1 and CDR2 are SNHLY and FYNNEI. As DNA, the CDR3 is TGTGCCAGCACCGGACTGGCCACACAGGGAGACGGGGAGCTGTTTTTT. It is translated as CASTGLATQGDGELFF.

This chain uses TRBV27 with TRBJ2-7; D is perhaps TRBD1 (6 bases). Trimming removed 4 bases at V and 1 base at J, with 14 bases between. There are 15 residues in the CDR3. Germline V gene sequence: CDR1 MNHEY, CDR2 SMNVEV (reference sequence). This CDR3 reads CASSSPGQSSYEQYF. The CDR3 DNA sequence: TGTGCCAGCAGTTCGCCCGGACAGTCTTCCTACGAGCAGTACTTC.

The genes are TRBV18 and TRBJ1-5; D not certain. CDR3 length: 15 amino acids. The germline V gene has CDR1 KGHSH and CDR2 LQKENI. V was trimmed by 0 bases and J by 4 bases, leaving 10 bases between them. The CDR3 loop is CASSPPVVKNQPQHF. The CDR3 region has the DNA TGTGCCAGCTCACCACCGGTGGTTAAGAATCAGCCCCAGCATTTT. Combining the CDR3 with reference TRBV18 and TRBJ1-5 gives the whole variable domain NAGVMQNPRHLVRRRGQEARLRCSPMKGHSHVYWYRQLPEEGLKFMVYLQKENIIDESGMPKERFSAEFPKEGPSILRIQQVVRGDSAAYFCASSPPVVKNQPQHFGDGTRLSIL.

The genes are TRBV7-9 and TRBJ2-1; 8 bases map to TRBD2. The CDR3 is made up of 15 amino acids. J was trimmed by 9 bases and V by 4 bases; bases with no gene match: 11. The germline gives CDR1 SEHNR, CDR2 FQNEAQ (reference sequence). This CDR3 reads CASSSWAAGVSEQFF. For the CDR3, the DNA is TGTGCCAGCAGCTCCTGGGCAGCGGGGGTTAGTGAGCAGTTCTTC.

The chain has TRBV19 and TRBJ1-2, with 11 bases aligning to TRBD1. There are 18 residues in the CDR3. V was pared by 4 bases and J by 0 bases, with 10 bases of the junction left unmatched. CDR1 and CDR2 from the germline V gene are LNHDA and SQIVND (reference sequence). The CDR3: CASSKGQGAGGPNYGYTF. The DNA for the CDR3 is TGTGCCAGTAGTAAAGGACAGGGGGCGGGAGGCCCTAACTATGGCTACACCTTC.

The chain is built from TRBV29-1 and TRBJ1-2; TRBD1 aligns across 9 bases. V lost 5 bases and J lost 2; bases outside the gene matches: 6. Germline CDR1 SQVTM, CDR2 ANQGSEA. The CDR3 length is 14 residues. The CDR3: CSVSGTGINYGYTF. Written as DNA, the CDR3 is TGCAGCGTTTCCGGGACAGGGATCAACTATGGCTACACCTTC.

In DNA form, the CDR3 reads TGCGCCAGCAGCTTGTTGGCTAGCTTGACAGATACGCAGTATTTT. It specifies CASSLLASLTDTQYF. The V gene is TRBV5-1, the J gene TRBJ2-3; D might be TRBD2 (5 bases). Trimming shortened V by 1 base and J by 3 bases, and 12 bases separated the two germline ends. Germline-derived CDR1 and CDR2 are SGHRS and YFSETQ. This CDR3 has 15 amino acids.

The chain uses TRBV5-1 and TRBJ1-6; a possible D gene is TRBD1 (5 bases). Germline lookup yields CDR1 SGHRS and CDR2 YFSETQ. This CDR3 is built from 15 residues. Deletions cut 4 bases from V and 6 bases from J, with 14 bases between. The CDR3 reads CASSPLAGINSPLHF. CDR3 DNA: TGCGCCAGCAGCCCCCTGGCAGGGATTAATTCACCCCTCCACTTT.

The chain has TRBV2 and TRBJ1-1; D gene unclear. Trimming took 1 base from V and 0 from J, leaving 9 bases between them. Germline CDR1 SNHLY, CDR2 FYNNEI. The CDR3 has 15 amino acids. CDR3 nucleotide sequence: TGTGCCAGCAGTGAAGAGAGGGTCATGAACACTGAAGCTTTCTTT. It encodes CASSEERVMNTEAFF.

The chain couples TRBV19 to TRBJ1-6; D is unresolved. The ends were cut back, 3 bases at V and 8 bases at J, with 11 bases in the middle. The germline CDR1 and CDR2 sequences are LNHDA and SQIVND (reference sequence). The CDR3 has 14 amino acids. The CDR3 DNA reads TGTGCCAGTAGTATGAGTCTGGCAGATTCACCCCTCCACTTT. Amino acid sequence: CASSMSLADSPLHF.

This chain uses TRBV5-1 with TRBJ2-1; a possible D gene is TRBD2 (5 bases). V was clipped by 2 bases and J by 2 bases, with 14 bases between them. In germline, CDR1 is SGHRS, CDR2 YFSETQ. The CDR3 runs to 16 residues. The CDR3 loop is CASSFESGSTYNEQFF. The CDR3 DNA sequence: TGCGCCAGCAGCTTCGAGAGCGGTTCTACCTACAATGAGCAGTTCTTC. Variable domain in full (rest from reference TRBV5-1 and TRBJ2-1): KAGVTQTPRYLIKTRGQQVTLSCSPISGHRSVSWYQQTPGQGLQFLFEYFSETQRNKGNFPGRFSGRQFSNSRSEMNVSTLELGDSALYLCASSFESGSTYNEQFFGPGTRLTVL.

The chain recombines TRBV7-9 with TRBJ2-5; D possibly corresponds to TRBD1 (6 bases). The V gene's germline CDR1 is SEHNR and CDR2 FQNEAQ (reference sequence). V lost 8 bases, J lost 9 bases, and 28 bases lay in between. This CDR3 comprises 16 residues. The CDR3 DNA is TGTGCCAGCGGGGGAAGTGGCCTCTCAGGGGTGGGGGCCCAGTACTTC. The encoded protein is CASGGSGLSGVGAQYF.

This chain joins TRBV6-1 and TRBJ2-7; 10 nucleotides line up with TRBD2. CDR1 is MNHNS and CDR2 is SASEGT in the germline V gene. Trimming removed 5 bases from V and 3 bases from J; junction bases left unmatched: 4. The CDR3 contains 14 residues. The CDR3 bases are TGTGCCAGCAGTACTAGCGGGACCCTCTACGAGCAGTACTTC. Translating it yields CASSTSGTLYEQYF.